One sample yielded the 19 T cell receptor beta chains listed below, sequenced in a study of T-cell memory formation after mild COVID-19. TCRdb reanalysed the 5' RACE reads using MiXCR and keeps one entry per CDR3 protein. The sample holds some 300,000 distinct CDR3 sequences, about 20% seen once. Sequencing was carried out using PBMCs or a T cell subset sorted from them (not recorded which). These TCRs come from a man between 18 and 29 years old who had mild COVID-19 (a few samples of this study predate the infection). Cell type and time point are not known.

The J gene is TRBJ2-7, the V gene TRBV20-1, with D possibly called TRBD1 or TRBD2 (5 bases each). The V and J ends lost 2 bases and 1 base respectively, with 9 bases between them. CDR1 DFQATT and CDR2 SNEGSKA come from the germline V gene (reference sequence). CDR3 size: 13 residues. CDR3 coding DNA: TGCAGTGCTAGATGGGACCCTTCCTACGAGCAGTACTTC. Its protein product is CSARWDPSYEQYF.

This clonotype was detected a few times. The genes are TRBV7-8 and TRBJ1-1, with 7 nucleotides matching TRBD1. The CDR3 has 13 residues. After removal of 3 bases from V and 5 bases from J, the junction contained 3 bases not matched to a gene. Germline assignment: CDR1 SGHVS and CDR2 FQNEAQ. The CDR3 coding sequence is TGTGCCAGCAGCTTCGGACAGGAAACTGAAGCTTTCTTT. Its protein is CASSFGQETEAFF.

The chain is built from TRBV6-2 or TRBV6-3 and TRBJ2-4, with D perhaps matching TRBD2 (5 bases). V was shortened by 3 bases and J by 3 bases, with 18 bases between the two germline ends. CDR1 is MNHEY, CDR2 SVGEGT, per germline. The CDR3 length is 17 residues. CDR3 bases: TGTGCCAGCAGTTATATTGTCGGGGATCGAGTCAAAAACATTCAGTACTTC. Residues: CASSYIVGDRVKNIQYF.

This chain joins TRBV6-2 or TRBV6-3 and TRBJ1-1; D ambiguous. Trimming took 8 bases from V and 11 from J, leaving 12 bases between them. The CDR3 is 10 amino acids. Germline CDR1 is MNHEY and CDR2 is SVGEGT. The CDR3 spells CASGSTAAFF. The CDR3 region has the DNA TGTGCCAGCGGTTCGACGGCGGCTTTCTTT.

The chain combines TRBV6-1 with TRBJ2-3; D may correspond to TRBD1 or TRBD2 (5 bases each). From germline, CDR1 is MNHNS and CDR2 SASEGT. This CDR3 region has 14 residues. The V end lost 3 bases, the J end lost 2 bases, and 9 bases lay between the germline ends. The CDR3 sequence: CASSDRDHTDTQYF. CDR3 coding DNA: TGTGCCAGCAGTGATCGGGACCACACAGATACGCAGTATTTT.

The table lists this clonotype with a few counts. V usage is TRBV5-5 and J usage is TRBJ1-5, with D unresolved. V was pared by 2 bases and J by 1 base, with 7 bases between. The CDR3 has 14 amino acids. The V gene's germline CDR1 is SGHKS and CDR2 YYEKEE (reference sequence). CDR3 DNA: TGTGCCAGCAGCTTATTGGTGAGCAATCAGCCCCAGCATTTT. Protein sequence: CASSLLVSNQPQHF.

This sequence joins TRBV12-3 or TRBV12-4 and TRBJ1-2; D unclear. The CDR3 consists of 13 residues. Trimming removed 4 bases at V and 1 base at J, with 7 bases between. The CDR3 bases are TGTGCCAGCAGTTGGGGATATAACTATGGCTACACCTTC. Residues: CASSWGYNYGYTF.

The rearrangement links TRBV7-2 to TRBJ2-2, with TRBD1 identical over 10 bases. V trimming: 6 bases; J trimming: 7 bases; junction bases outside the gene matches: 11. This CDR3 has 16 amino acids. CDR1 is SGHTA and CDR2 is FQGNSA in the germline V gene. CDR3 protein: CASSRAGTGDGGELFF. The CDR3, as DNA: TGTGCCAGCAGTAGAGCCGGGACAGGGGACGGCGGGGAGCTGTTTTTT.

This rearrangement joins TRBV7-2 to TRBJ1-4, with a tentative D call TRBD1 (5 bases). Trimming pared 0 bases from V and 12 bases from J, leaving 8 bases between. The CDR3 totals 12 residues. The V gene's germline CDR1 is SGHTA and CDR2 FQGNSA. The CDR3 DNA reads TGTGCCAGCAGCTTAGCGCCGGGGGAACTGTTTTTT. Encoded protein: CASSLAPGELFF.

This clonotype was counted ten times or more. The V and J genes are TRBV20-1 and TRBJ1-1; tentatively, D is TRBD1 (6 bases). This CDR3 comprises 15 residues. V lost 3 bases and J lost 3, with 17 bases in between. The V gene's germline CDR1 is DFQATT and CDR2 SNEGSKA (reference sequence). CDR3 in amino acids: CSASEMTGRDTEAFF. DNA of the CDR3: TGCAGTGCTAGCGAAATGACAGGACGGGACACTGAAGCTTTCTTT.

In this sample, this clonotype turned up a few times. The CDR3 here is CASGTSGGVNEQFF. In nucleotides, the CDR3 is TGTGCCAGCGGGACTAGCGGGGGGGTCAATGAGCAGTTCTTC. The chain carries TRBV28 and TRBJ2-1; 16 bases agree with TRBD2. The CDR3 is 14 residues long. With 8 bases clipped from V and 6 bases from J, the junction kept 1 base outside the gene matches. Germline V lookup: CDR1 MDHEN, CDR2 SYDVKM.

This clonotype was seen a few times. V is TRBV24-1 and J is TRBJ2-3; 9 bases fit TRBD1. The CDR3 length is 15 residues. The germline V gene encodes CDR1 KGHDR and CDR2 SFDVKD. Unmatched junction bases numbered 4, after V lost 7 bases and J lost 0 bases. The DNA of the CDR3 is TGTGCCACCAGAGAGGACAGGGGCAGCACAGATACGCAGTATTTT. Translating gives CATREDRGSTDTQYF.

The V call is TRBV7-9, the J call TRBJ1-1; D remains ambiguous. The CDR3 spans 14 residues. Germline CDR1 reads SEHNR; CDR2 reads FQNEAQ (reference sequence). The germline V and J ends were trimmed by 3 bases and 1 base, with 9 bases remaining between them. CDR3 sequence (DNA): TGTGCCAGCAGCTTCCCGACTCCGAACACTGAAGCTTTCTTT. It codes for CASSFPTPNTEAFF.

This chain uses TRBV2 with TRBJ2-7, with D uncertain. With 6 bases removed from V and 4 bases from J, the gap between germline ends came to 25 bases. Germline CDR1 and CDR2: SNHLY and FYNNEI. The CDR3 spans 17 residues. The CDR3 here is CASRPPLARQERYEQYF. In DNA form, the CDR3 reads TGTGCCAGCAGACCCCCGCTTGCCAGGCAAGAACGGTACGAGCAGTACTTC.

The chain has TRBV4-3 and TRBJ2-3, with 10 nucleotides matching TRBD2. CDR1 is LGHNA and CDR2 is YSLEER in the germline V gene. The CDR3 is 16 residues long. J gave up 4 bases and V 1 base, and 5 bases lay outside the gene matches. The CDR3 nucleotides read TGCGCCAGCAGCCAAGTCAGCGGGGGGGCCTCAGATACGCAGTATTTT. Translation gives CASSQVSGGASDTQYF.

The chain employs TRBV11-2 and TRBJ2-7, with 7 bases lining up with TRBD1. Germline V gives CDR1 SGHAT, CDR2 FQNNGV. Trimming removed 5 bases from V and 6 bases from J; junction bases left unmatched: 13. The CDR3 has 15 amino acids. The CDR3 nucleotides read TGTGCCAGCAGCGCACCCGGGACAGTGGCTCGCGAGCAGTACTTC. Translated: CASSAPGTVAREQYF.

V gene TRBV12-3 or TRBV12-4 combines with J gene TRBJ2-1; D possibly corresponds to TRBD1 (6 bases). V lost 5 bases, J lost 9 bases, and 11 bases lay in between. The CDR3 consists of 12 residues. This CDR3 is CASSPRQAEQFF. CDR3 bases: TGTGCCAGCAGTCCTCGACAGGCTGAGCAGTTCTTC.

Only a few counts were recorded for this clonotype. The rearrangement links TRBV3-1 to TRBJ1-3, with 7 bases that match TRBD1. The germline gives CDR1 LGHDT, CDR2 YNNKEL (reference sequence). V dropped 4 bases and J dropped 4; count of bases not matched to a gene: 7. The CDR3 length is 15 residues. The CDR3 protein is CASSPKGQWGNTIYF. CDR3 nucleotides: TGTGCCAGCAGCCCAAAGGGACAGTGGGGAAACACCATATATTTT.

The rearrangement links TRBV7-9 to TRBJ2-7, with 7 bases fitting TRBD1. CDR3 size: 14 residues. V gave up 5 bases and J gave up 3 bases; unmatched junction bases: 7. Germline assignment: CDR1 SEHNR and CDR2 FQNEAQ (reference sequence). CDR3 sequence (DNA): TGTGCCAGCAGCCAACAGGGGCCCGGCTACGAGCAGTACTTC. As protein: CASSQQGPGYEQYF.